This T cell receptor beta chain was found in a study of response to subunit inactivated influenza vaccine. Notes on the study in general: T cells newly recruited by each seasonal influenza vaccination are few, the authors suggested.

Concerning this clonotype: Its specificity is unknown.

This CDR3 spans 13 amino acids. Germline V gives CDR1 MDHEN, CDR2 SYDVKM. V dropped 1 base and J dropped 6 bases, with 7 bases sitting between them. TCRdb ran MiXCR on the RT-PCR reads and lists one entry per CDR3 protein. The sample has fewer than 700,000 distinct CDR3 sequences, 10% to 15% seen once. The TCR comes from a man aged 50-59 years who received an inactivated influenza vaccine. Sequences were derived from PBMCs from blood, sampled about 40 days after vaccination. The rearrangement links TRBV28 to TRBJ2-1; no definite D call. Here the CDR3 DNA reads TGTGCCAGCAGTTTATTCCTGAGCAATGAGCAGTTCTTC. Amino acids: CASSLFLSNEQFF.